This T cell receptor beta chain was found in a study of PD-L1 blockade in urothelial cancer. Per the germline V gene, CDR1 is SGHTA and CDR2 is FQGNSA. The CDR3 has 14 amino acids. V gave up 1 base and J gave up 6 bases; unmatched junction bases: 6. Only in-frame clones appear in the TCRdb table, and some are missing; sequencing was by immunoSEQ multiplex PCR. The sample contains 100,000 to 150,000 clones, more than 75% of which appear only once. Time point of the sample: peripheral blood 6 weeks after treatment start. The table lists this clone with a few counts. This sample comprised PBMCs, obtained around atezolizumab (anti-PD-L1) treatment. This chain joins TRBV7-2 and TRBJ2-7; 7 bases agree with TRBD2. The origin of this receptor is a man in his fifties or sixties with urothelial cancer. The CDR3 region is CASSLGLAVTEQYF. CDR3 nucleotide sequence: TGTGCCAGCAGCTTAGGACTAGCTGTAACCGAGCAGTACTTC. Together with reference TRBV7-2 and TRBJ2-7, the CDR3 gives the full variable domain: GAGVSQSPSNKVTEKGKDVELRCDPISGHTALYWYRQSLGQGLEFLIYFQGNSAPDKSGLPSDRFSAERTGGSVSTLTIQRTQQEDSAVYLCASSLGLAVTEQYFGPGTRLTVT.